The T cell receptor beta chain described here comes from a study of early T cells in non-severe SARS-CoV-2 infection. Across the whole study: It was bulk RNA from unsorted whole blood that was sequenced, and the chains were unpaired.

TCRdb independently ran MiXCR on the 5' RACE reads; one entry per CDR3 protein. This sample yields tens of thousands of distinct CDR3 sequences, of which around 6.3% are seen a single time; about 5.5% belongs to the top ten. This CDR3 spans 18 amino acids. Germline V CDR1 and CDR2: SGHRS, YFSETQ. With 0 bases removed from V and 5 bases from J, the gap between germline ends came to 24 bases. This clonotype has at least ten counts. Its antigen remains unidentified. General study results and limits: Database matching using VDJdb favored anti-spike CD8 responses, with private and CD4 specificities left missing.

The sample taken for sequencing was whole blood. This chain connects TRBV5-1 to TRBJ2-7; D is undetermined. This TCR came from an adult who was a healthcare worker with PCR-confirmed SARS-CoV-2 infection or an uninfected control (not recorded which). CDR3 sequence: CASSLDFSDESQPHEQYF. The CDR3, as DNA: TGCGCCAGCAGCTTGGATTTCTCCGACGAGTCCCAACCCCACGAGCAGTACTTC.